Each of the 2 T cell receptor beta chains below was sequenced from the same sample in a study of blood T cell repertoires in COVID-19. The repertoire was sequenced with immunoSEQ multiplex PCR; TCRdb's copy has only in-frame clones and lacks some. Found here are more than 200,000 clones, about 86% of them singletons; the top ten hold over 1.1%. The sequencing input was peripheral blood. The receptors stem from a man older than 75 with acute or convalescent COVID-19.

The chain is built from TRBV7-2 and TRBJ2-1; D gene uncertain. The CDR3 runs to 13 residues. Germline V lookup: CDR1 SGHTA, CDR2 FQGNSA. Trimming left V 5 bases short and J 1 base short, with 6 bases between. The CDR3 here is CASSGQSYNEQFF. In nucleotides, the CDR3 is TGTGCCAGCAGCGGCCAGTCCTACAATGAGCAGTTCTTC.

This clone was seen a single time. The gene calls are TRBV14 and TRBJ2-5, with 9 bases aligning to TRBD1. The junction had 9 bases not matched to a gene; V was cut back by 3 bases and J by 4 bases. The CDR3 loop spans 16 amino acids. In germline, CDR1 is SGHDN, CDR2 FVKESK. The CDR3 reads CASSQYRGLGGETQYF. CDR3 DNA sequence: TGTGCCAGCAGCCAGTACAGGGGGCTGGGTGGAGAGACCCAGTACTTC.